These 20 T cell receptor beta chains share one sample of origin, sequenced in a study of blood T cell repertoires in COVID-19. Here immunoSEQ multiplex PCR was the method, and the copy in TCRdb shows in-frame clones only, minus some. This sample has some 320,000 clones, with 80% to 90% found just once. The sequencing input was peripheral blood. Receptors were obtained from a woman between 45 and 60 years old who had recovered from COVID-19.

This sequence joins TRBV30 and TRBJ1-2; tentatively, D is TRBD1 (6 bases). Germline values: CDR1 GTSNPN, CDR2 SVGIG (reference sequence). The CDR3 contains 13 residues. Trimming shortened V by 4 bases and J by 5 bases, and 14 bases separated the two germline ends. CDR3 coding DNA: TGTGCCTGGACCCTACACACAGGGTATGGCTACACCTTC. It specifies CAWTLHTGYGYTF.

The CDR3 nucleotides read TGTGCCAGCAGACGCGGGGCGGGCTACGAGCAGTACTTC. It translates to CASRRGAGYEQYF. This chain connects TRBV6-5 to TRBJ2-7, with D possibly being TRBD2 (6 bases). Germline V gene data show CDR1 as MNHEY and CDR2 as SVGAGI. V gave up 6 bases and J gave up 3 bases, with 12 bases separating them. The CDR3 contains 13 residues.

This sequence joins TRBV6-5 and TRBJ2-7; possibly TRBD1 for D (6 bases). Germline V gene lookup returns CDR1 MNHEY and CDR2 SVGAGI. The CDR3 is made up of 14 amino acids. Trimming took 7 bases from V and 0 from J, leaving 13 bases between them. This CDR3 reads CASKPTGFSYEQYF. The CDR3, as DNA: TGTGCCAGCAAACCTACAGGGTTCTCCTACGAGCAGTACTTC.

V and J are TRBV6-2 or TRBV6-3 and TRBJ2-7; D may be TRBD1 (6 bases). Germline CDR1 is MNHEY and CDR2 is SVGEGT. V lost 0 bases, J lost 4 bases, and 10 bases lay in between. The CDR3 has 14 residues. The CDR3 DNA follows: TGTGCCAGCAGTTACTCGGACAGTCTTTACGAGCAGTACTTC. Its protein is CASSYSDSLYEQYF.

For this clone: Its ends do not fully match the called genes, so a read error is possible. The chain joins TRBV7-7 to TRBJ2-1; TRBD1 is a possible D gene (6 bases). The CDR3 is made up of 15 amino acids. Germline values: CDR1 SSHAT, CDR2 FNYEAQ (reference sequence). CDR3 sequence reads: CASSLGSGDQGEQFF. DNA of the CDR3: TGTGCTAGCAGCTTAGGTTCAGGGGATCAGGGTGAGCAGTTCTTC.

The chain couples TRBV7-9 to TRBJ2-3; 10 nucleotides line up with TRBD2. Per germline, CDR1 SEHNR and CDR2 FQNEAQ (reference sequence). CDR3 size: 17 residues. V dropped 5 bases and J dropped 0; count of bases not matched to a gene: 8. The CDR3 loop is CASSASSGGPSTDTQYF. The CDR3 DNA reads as TGTGCCAGCAGCGCGTCTAGCGGGGGACCTAGCACAGATACGCAGTATTTT. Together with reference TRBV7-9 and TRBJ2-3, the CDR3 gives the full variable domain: DTGVSQNPRHKITKRGQNVTFRCDPISEHNRLYWYRQTLGQGPEFLTYFQNEAQLEKSRLLSDRFSAERPKGSFSTLEIQRTEQGDSAMYLCASSASSGGPSTDTQYFGPGTRLTVL.

This CDR3 is CASSRLDRVEVGYTF. In DNA form, the CDR3 reads TGTGCCAGCTCGCGCCTCGACAGGGTTGAGGTTGGCTACACCTTC. This chain uses TRBV18 with TRBJ1-2; 7 bases fit TRBD1. Looked up from germline, CDR1 is KGHSH and CDR2 is LQKENI. The CDR3 has 15 residues. Trimming removed 6 bases from V and 7 bases from J; junction bases left unmatched: 14.

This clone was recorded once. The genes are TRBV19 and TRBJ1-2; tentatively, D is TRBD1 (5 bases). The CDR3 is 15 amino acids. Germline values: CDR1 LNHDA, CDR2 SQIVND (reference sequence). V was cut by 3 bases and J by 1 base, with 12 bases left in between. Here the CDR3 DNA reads TGTGCCAGTAGTATCGGGGGAAGCTTTAACTATGGCTACACCTTC. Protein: CASSIGGSFNYGYTF.

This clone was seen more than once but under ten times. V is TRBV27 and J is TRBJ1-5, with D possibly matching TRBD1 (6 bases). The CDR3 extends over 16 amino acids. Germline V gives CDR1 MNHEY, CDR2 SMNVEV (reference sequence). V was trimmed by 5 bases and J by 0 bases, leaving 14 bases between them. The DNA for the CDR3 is TGTGCCAGCAGTCTATATTACAGGGTTAGCAATCAGCCCCAGCATTTT. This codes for CASSLYYRVSNQPQHF.

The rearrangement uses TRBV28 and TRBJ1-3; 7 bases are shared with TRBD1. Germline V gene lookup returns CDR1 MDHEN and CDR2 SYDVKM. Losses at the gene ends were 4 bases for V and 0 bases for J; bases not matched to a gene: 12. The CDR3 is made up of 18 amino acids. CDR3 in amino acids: CASSWRRGQAHSGNTIYF. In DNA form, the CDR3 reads TGTGCCAGCAGTTGGCGCCGTGGACAGGCCCACTCTGGAAACACCATATATTTT.

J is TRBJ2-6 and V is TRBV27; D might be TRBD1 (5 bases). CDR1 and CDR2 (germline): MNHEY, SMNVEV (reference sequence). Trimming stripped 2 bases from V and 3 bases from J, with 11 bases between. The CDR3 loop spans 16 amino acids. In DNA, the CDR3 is TGTGCCAGCAGTTTAGTGGCAGGGAATGGGGCCAACGTCCTGACTTTC. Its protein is CASSLVAGNGANVLTF.

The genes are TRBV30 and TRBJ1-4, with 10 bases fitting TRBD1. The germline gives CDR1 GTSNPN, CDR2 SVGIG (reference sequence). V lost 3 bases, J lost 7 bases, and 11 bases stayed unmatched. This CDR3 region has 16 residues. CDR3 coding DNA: TGTGCCTGGAGAAAACCGGGACAGGGGTACTCTGAAAAACTGTTTTTT. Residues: CAWRKPGQGYSEKLFF.

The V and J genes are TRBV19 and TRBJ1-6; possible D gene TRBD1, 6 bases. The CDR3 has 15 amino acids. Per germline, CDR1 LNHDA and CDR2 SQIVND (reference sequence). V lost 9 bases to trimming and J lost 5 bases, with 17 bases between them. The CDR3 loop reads CASRDKQQNNSPLHF. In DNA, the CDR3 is TGTGCCAGCAGGGACAAACAGCAGAATAATTCACCCCTCCACTTT.

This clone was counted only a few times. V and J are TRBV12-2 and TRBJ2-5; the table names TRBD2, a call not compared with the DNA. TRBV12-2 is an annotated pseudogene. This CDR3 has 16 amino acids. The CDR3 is CASRLFVRSREKTQYF. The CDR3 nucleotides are TGTGCAAGTCGCTTATTCGTTCGGTCGAGGGAGAAGACCCAGTACTTC.

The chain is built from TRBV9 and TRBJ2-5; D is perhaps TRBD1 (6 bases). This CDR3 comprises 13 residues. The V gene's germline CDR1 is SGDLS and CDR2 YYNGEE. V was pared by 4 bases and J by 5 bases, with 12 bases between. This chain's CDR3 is CASSTQGGETQYF. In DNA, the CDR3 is TGTGCCAGCAGCACACAGGGTGGGGAGACCCAGTACTTC.

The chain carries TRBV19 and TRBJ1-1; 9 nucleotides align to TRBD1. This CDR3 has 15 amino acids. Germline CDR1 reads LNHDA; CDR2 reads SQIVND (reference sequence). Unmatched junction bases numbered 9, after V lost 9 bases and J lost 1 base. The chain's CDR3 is CASGTGPLPNTEAFF. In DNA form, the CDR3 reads TGTGCCAGCGGGACAGGGCCTTTGCCGAACACTGAAGCTTTCTTT.

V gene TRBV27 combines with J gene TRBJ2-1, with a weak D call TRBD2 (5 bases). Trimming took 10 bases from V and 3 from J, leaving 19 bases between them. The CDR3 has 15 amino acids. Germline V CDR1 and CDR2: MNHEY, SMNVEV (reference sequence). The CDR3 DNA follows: TGTGCCACCTCGAAAGGGTCGGGAAGCTACAATGAGCAGTTCTTC. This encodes CATSKGSGSYNEQFF.

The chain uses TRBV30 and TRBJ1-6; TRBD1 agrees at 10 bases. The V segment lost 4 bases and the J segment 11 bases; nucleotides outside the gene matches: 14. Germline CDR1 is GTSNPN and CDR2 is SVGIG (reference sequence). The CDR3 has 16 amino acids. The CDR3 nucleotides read TGTGCCTGGACCCAGGGACAGGGGCCCGTCGGGGCACCCCTCCACTTT. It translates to CAWTQGQGPVGAPLHF.

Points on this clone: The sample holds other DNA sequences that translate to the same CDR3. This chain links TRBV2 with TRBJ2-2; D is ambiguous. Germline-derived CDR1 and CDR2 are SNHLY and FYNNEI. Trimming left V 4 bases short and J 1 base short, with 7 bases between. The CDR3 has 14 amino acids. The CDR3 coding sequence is TGTGCCAGCAGTGTTCGGAGGAACACCGGGGAGCTGTTTTTT. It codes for CASSVRRNTGELFF.

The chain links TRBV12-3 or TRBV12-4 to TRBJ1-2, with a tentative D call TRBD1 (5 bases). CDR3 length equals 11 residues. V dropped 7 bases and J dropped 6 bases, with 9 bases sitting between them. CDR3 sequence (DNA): TGTGCCAGCATCAACAGGAATGGCTACACCTTC. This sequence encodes CASINRNGYTF.